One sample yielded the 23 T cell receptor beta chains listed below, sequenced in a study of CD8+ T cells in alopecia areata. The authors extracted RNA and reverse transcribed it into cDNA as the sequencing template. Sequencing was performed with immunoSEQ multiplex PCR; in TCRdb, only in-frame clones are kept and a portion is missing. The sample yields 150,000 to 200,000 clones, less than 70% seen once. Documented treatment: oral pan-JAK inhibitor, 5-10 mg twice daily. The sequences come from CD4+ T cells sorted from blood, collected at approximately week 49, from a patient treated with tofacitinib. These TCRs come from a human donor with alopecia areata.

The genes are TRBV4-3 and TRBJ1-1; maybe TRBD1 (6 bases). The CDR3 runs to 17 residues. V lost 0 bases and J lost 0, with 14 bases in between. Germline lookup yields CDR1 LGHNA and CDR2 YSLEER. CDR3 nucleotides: TGCGCCAGCAGCCAAGATAGTGGACAGCCCATGAACACTGAAGCTTTCTTT. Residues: CASSQDSGQPMNTEAFF.

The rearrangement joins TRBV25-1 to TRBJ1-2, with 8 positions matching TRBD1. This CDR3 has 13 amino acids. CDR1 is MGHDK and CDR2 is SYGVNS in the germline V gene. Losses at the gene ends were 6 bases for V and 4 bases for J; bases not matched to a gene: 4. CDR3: CASSLGQGYGYTF. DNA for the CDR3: TGTGCCAGCAGCTTAGGACAGGGCTATGGCTACACCTTC.

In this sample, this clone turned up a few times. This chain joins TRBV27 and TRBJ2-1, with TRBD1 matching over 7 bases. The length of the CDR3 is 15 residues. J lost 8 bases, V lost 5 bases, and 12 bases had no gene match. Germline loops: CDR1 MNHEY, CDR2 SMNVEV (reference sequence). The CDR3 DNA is TGTGCCAGCAGTCCCCGACAGGGTCCCGGGTATGAGCAGTTCTTC. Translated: CASSPRQGPGYEQFF.

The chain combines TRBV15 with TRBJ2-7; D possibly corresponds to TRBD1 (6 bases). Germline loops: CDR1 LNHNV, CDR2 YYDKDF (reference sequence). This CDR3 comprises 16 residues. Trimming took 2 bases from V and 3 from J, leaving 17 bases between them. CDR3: CATSRHGQPTLYEQYF. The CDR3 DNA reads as TGTGCCACCAGCAGACATGGACAGCCCACTCTCTACGAGCAGTACTTC.

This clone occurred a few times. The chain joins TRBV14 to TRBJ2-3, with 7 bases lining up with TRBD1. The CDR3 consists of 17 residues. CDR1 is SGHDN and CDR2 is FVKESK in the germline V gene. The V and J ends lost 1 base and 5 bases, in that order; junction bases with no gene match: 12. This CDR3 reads CASSQARQGVDRDTQYF. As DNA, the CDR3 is TGTGCCAGCAGCCAAGCCCGACAGGGAGTGGATCGAGATACGCAGTATTTT.

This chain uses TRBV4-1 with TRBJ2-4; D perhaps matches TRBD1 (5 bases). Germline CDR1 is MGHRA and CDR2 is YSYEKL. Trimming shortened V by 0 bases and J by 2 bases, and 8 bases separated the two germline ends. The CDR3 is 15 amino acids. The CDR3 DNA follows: TGCGCCAGCAGCCAAGAAGGGGTGACCAAAAACATTCAGTACTTC. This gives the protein CASSQEGVTKNIQYF.

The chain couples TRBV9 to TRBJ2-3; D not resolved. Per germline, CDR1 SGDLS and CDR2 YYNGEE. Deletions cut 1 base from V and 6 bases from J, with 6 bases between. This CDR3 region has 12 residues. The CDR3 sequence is CASSVLADTQYF. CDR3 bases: TGTGCCAGCAGCGTATTGGCCGATACGCAGTATTTT. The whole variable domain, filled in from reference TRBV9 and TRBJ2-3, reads DSGVTQTPKHLITATGQRVTLRCSPRSGDLSVYWYQQSLDQGLQFLIQYYNGEERAKGNILERFSAQQFPDLHSELNLSSLELGDSALYFCASSVLADTQYFGPGTRLTVL.

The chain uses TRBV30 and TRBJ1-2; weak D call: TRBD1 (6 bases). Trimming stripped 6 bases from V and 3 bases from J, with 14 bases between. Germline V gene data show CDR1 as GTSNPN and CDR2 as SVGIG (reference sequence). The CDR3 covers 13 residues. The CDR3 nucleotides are TGTGCCTGCCCCTGGGAGGGGGACTATGGCTACACCTTC. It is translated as CACPWEGDYGYTF.

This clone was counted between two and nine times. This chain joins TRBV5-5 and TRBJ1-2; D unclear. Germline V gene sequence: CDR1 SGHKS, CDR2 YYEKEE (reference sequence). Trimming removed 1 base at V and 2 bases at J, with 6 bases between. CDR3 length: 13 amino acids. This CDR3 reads CASSLSLNYGYTF. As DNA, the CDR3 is TGTGCCAGCAGCTTGAGCCTAAACTATGGCTACACCTTC.

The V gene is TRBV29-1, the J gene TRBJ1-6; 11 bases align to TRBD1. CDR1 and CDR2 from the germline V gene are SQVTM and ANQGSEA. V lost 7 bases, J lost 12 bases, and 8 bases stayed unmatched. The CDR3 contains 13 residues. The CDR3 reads CSARKGQGEPLHF. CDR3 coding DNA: TGCAGCGCCCGAAAGGGACAGGGGGAACCCCTCCACTTT.

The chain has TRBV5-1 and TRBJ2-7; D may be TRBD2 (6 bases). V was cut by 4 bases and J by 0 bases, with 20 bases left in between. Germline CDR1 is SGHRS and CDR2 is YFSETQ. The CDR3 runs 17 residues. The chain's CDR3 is CASSTKGSGHVSYEQYF. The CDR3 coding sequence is TGCGCCAGCAGCACTAAAGGTAGCGGTCACGTCTCCTACGAGCAGTACTTC.

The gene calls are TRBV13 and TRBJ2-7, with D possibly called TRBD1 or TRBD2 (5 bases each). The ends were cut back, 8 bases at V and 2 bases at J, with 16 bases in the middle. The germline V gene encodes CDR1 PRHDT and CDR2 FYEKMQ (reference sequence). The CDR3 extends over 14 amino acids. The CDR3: CASSWDRRTYEQYF. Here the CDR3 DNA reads TGTGCCAGCTCCTGGGACCGCCGAACCTACGAGCAGTACTTC.

Written as DNA, the CDR3 is TGTGCCAGCAGTTATATCGGGGATTTGACTGAAGCTTTCTTT. This codes for CASSYIGDLTEAFF. The chain carries TRBV25-1 and TRBJ1-1; D gene uncertain. This CDR3 comprises 14 residues. Germline values: CDR1 MGHDK, CDR2 SYGVNS. V lost 5 bases to trimming and J lost 5 bases, with 15 bases between them.

CDR3 DNA sequence: TGTGCCAGCAGCGTAGGACAGGGGGCAACAGATACGCAGTATTTT. Residues: CASSVGQGATDTQYF. The chain combines TRBV9 with TRBJ2-3; 10 bases match TRBD1. This CDR3 is 15 amino acids long. Looked up from germline, CDR1 is SGDLS and CDR2 is YYNGEE. V lost 0 bases and J lost 3; bases outside the gene matches: 1.

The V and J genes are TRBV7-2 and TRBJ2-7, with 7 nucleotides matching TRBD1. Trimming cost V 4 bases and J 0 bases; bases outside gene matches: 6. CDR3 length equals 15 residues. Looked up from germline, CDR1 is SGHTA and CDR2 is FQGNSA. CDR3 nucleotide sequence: TGTGCCAGCAGCTCGACAGGGAAAAGCTCCTACGAGCAGTACTTC. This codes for CASSSTGKSSYEQYF.

The CDR3 is CAWRDQRTGRDGYTF. As DNA, the CDR3 is TGTGCCTGGAGAGACCAACGGACAGGGAGGGATGGCTACACCTTC. This sequence joins TRBV30 and TRBJ1-2; 8 bases map to TRBD1. The V gene end was trimmed by 3 bases and the J gene end by 6 bases; junction bases not matched to a gene: 12. This CDR3 has 15 residues. Germline V gene sequence: CDR1 GTSNPN, CDR2 SVGIG (reference sequence).

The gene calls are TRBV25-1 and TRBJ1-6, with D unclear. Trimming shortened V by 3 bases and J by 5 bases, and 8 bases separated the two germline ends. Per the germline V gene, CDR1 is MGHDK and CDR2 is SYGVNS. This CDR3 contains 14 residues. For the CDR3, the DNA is TGTGCCAGCAGTGAGTCAATGCATAATTCACCCCTCCACTTT. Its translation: CASSESMHNSPLHF.

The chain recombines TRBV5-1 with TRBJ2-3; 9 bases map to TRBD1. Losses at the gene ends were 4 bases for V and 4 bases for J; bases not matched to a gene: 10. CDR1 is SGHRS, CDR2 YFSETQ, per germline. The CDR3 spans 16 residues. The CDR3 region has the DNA TGCGCCAGCAGCCGAACCGGGACAGGGCGACCAGATACGCAGTATTTT. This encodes CASSRTGTGRPDTQYF.

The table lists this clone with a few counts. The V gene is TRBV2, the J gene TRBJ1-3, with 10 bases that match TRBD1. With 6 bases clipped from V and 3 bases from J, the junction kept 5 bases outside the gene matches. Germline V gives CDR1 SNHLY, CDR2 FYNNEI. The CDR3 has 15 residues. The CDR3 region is CASRPWTGGGNTIYF. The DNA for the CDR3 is TGTGCCAGCAGGCCTTGGACAGGGGGTGGAAACACCATATATTTT.

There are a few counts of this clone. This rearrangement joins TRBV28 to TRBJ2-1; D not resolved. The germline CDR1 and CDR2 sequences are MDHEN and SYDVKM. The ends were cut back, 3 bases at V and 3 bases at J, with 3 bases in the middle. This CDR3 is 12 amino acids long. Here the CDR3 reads CASSFGYNEQFF. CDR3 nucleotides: TGTGCCAGCAGTTTTGGCTACAATGAGCAGTTCTTC. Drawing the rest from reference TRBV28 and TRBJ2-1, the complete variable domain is DVKVTQSSRYLVKRTGEKVFLECVQDMDHENMFWYRQDPGLGLRLIYFSYDVKMKEKGDIPEGYSVSREKKERFSLILESASTNQTSMYLCASSFGYNEQFFGPGTRLTVL.

CDR3 in amino acids: CAWEANSYEQYF. DNA for the CDR3: TGTGCCTGGGAAGCGAACTCCTACGAGCAGTACTTC. This chain joins TRBV30 and TRBJ2-7; D is uncertain. Germline V gives CDR1 GTSNPN, CDR2 SVGIG (reference sequence). Trimming removed 5 bases from V and 0 bases from J, with 8 bases in between. The CDR3 covers 12 residues.

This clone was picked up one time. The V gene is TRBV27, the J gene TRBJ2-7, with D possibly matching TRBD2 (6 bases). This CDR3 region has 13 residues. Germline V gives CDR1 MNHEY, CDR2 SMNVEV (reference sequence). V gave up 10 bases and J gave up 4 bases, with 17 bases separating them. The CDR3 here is CATQGCGDYEQYF. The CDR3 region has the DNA TGTGCCACCCAGGGATGCGGGGATTACGAGCAGTACTTC.

Here the CDR3 reads CASSRDNYEQYF. CDR3 coding DNA: TGTGCCAGCAGCCGAGACAACTACGAGCAGTACTTC. The rearrangement joins TRBV9 to TRBJ2-7; unclear D gene. CDR1 SGDLS and CDR2 YYNGEE come from the germline V gene. The ends were cut back, 4 bases at V and 3 bases at J, with 8 bases in the middle. The CDR3 has 12 amino acids.